This T cell receptor beta chain is drawn from a study of T cells after yellow fever vaccination. Whole-study context: SMART-Seq v4 Ultra Low Input handled preparation of low-cell-number fractions. Study-level results: It was the secondary response that reached its peak faster, day 5 versus 15, but it was weaker. High-abundance clonotypes from the bulk population could contaminate FACS-sorted repertoires.

This clonotype was seen ten or more times. The antigen is not known. Its ends do not fully match the called genes, so a read error is possible. TCRdb reprocessed the 5' RACE reads via MiXCR and lists one record per CDR3 protein. The sample comprises about 220,000 distinct CDR3 sequences, around 6.7% of which are singletons, and 1% to 1.2% rests with the top ten. Germline assignment: CDR1 WSHSY and CDR2 SAAADI. This CDR3 spans 16 amino acids. The material sequenced was CD4+ T cells sorted from PBMCs, taken on the day of the yellow fever booster vaccination. The clonotype comes from a man aged 30 to 39 who received the YFV17D yellow fever vaccine. This chain uses TRBV10-2 with TRBJ2-7, with 10 nucleotides matching TRBD1. The CDR3 DNA sequence: TGCGCCAGCACTGAGACACCGGGACAGGGGTATAGTGGGCAGTACTTC. Protein: CASTETPGQGYSGQYF.